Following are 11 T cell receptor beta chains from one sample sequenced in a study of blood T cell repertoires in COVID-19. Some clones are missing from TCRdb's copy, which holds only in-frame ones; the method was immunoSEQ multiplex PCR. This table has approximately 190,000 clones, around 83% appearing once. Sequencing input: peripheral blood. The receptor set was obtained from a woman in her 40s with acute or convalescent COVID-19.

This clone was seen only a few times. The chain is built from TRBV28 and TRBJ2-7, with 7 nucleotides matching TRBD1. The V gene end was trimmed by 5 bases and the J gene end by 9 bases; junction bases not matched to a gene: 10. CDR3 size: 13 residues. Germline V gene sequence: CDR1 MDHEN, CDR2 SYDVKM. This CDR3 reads CASSPGQSVLQYF. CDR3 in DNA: TGTGCCAGCAGTCCGGGACAGAGCGTTCTGCAGTACTTC.

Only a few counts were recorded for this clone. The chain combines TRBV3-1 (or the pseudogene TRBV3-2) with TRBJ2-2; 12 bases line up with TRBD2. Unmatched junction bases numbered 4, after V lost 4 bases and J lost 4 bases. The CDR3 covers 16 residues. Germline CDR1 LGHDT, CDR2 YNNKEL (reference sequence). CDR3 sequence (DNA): TGTGCCAGCAGCCCCATGGGACTAGCGGGCACCGGGGAGCTGTTTTTT. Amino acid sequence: CASSPMGLAGTGELFF.

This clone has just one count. CDR3 in amino acids: CASSLHSGGNTEAFF. CDR3 bases: TGCGCCAGCAGCCTCCACTCCGGTGGGAACACTGAAGCTTTCTTT. The chain joins TRBV4-1 to TRBJ1-1; D is uncertain. The CDR3 covers 15 residues. Germline CDR1 is MGHRA and CDR2 is YSYEKL. Trimming removed 4 bases from V and 1 base from J, with 13 bases in between.

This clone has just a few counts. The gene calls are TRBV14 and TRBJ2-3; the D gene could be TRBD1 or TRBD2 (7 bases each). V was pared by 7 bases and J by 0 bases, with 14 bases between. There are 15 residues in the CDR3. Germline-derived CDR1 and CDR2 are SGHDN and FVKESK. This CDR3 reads CASTQGGASTDTQYF. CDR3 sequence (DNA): TGTGCCAGCACCCAGGGGGGGGCTAGCACAGATACGCAGTATTTT.

In DNA form, the CDR3 reads TGTGCCAGCAGCCTTACCCGGGACAGGGGACAGACGTTTTGGTCTGGAAACACCATATATTTT. It translates to CASSLTRDRGQTFWSGNTIYF. This chain joins TRBV14 and TRBJ1-3; 10 bases align to TRBD1. J lost 1 base, V lost 4 bases, and 19 bases had no gene match. The CDR3 has 21 residues. Germline CDR1 reads SGHDN; CDR2 reads FVKESK.

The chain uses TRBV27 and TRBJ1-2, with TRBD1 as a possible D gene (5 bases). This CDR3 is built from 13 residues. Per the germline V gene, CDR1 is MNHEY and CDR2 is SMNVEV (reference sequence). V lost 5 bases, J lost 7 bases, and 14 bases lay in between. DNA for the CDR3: TGTGCCAGCAGTCACCCTCAGGGTGGTGGCTACACCTTC. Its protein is CASSHPQGGGYTF.

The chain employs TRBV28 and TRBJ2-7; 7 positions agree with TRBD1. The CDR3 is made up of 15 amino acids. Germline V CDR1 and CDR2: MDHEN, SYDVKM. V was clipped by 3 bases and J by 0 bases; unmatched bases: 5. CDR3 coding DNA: TGTGCCAGCAGTTTTAGGGGACAGAGCTCCTACGAGCAGTACTTC. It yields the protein CASSFRGQSSYEQYF.

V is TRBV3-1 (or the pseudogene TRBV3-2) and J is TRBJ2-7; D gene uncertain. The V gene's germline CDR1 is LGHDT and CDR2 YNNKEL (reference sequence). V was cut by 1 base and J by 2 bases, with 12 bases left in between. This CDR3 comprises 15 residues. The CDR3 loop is CASSQGSSSPYEQYF. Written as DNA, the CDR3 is TGTGCCAGCAGCCAAGGATCTTCGAGCCCCTACGAGCAGTACTTC.

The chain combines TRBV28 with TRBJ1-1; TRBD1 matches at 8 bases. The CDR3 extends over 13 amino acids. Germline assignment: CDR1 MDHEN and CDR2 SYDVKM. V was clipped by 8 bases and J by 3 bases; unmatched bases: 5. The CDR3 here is CASRTGLYTEAFF. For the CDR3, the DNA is TGTGCCAGCCGGACAGGGCTGTACACTGAAGCTTTCTTT.

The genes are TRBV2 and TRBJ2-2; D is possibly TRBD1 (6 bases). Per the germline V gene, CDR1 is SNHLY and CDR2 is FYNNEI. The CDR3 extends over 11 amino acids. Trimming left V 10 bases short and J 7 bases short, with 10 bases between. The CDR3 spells CATYRDGELFF. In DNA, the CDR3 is TGTGCCACCTACAGGGACGGGGAGCTGTTTTTT. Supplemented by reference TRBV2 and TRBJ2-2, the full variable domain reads EPEVTQTPSHQVTQMGQEVILRCVPISNHLYFYWYRQILGQKVEFLVSFYNNEISEKSEIFDDQFSVERPDGSNFTLKIRSTKLEDSAMYFCATYRDGELFFGEGSRLTVL.

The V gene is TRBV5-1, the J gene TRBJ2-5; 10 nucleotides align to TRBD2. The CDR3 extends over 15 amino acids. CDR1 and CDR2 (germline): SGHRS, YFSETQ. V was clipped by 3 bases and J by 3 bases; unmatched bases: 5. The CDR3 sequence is CASSSAGTSEETQYF. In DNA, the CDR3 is TGCGCCAGCAGCTCAGCCGGGACTAGCGAAGAGACCCAGTACTTC.